Presented here are 29 T cell receptor beta chains from one specimen sequenced in a study of beta chain features in type 1 diabetes (dated by TCRdb to the late 2010s). Study-wide conclusions, independent of this receptor: A moderate but significant shortening of TCRB CDR3 length was observed in type 1 diabetes patients in all four CD4+ subsets.

To prepare the library, the immunoSEQ multiplex PCR assay was applied. The High Capacity cDNA Reverse Transcription Kit was used to reverse transcribe all of the isolated RNA, meaning that expressed TCRB transcripts were what got sequenced. TCRdb's version of the immuneACCESS table is confined to in-frame rearrangements and falls short of the full clone set. An unresolved V gene accounts for under half of the shortfall where checked; the remainder is of unknown origin. The sample table lists 200,000 to 300,000 clones, roughly a tenth of them with a count of one. Of the sample, around 0.015% is held by the ten largest clones. Antigen specificity for these receptors is unknown. The sample taken for sequencing was naive CD4+ T cells from blood. The sample's cell subset or site label, decoded: true naive CD4+ T cells. These receptors all come from a man aged 25 to 40 with type 1 diabetes.

This sequence joins TRBV7-2 and TRBJ1-6; possibly TRBD1 for D (6 bases). V lost 4 bases and J lost 0, with 10 bases in between. This CDR3 is 16 amino acids long. CDR1 is SGHTA, CDR2 FQGNSA, per germline. The DNA for the CDR3 is TGTGCCAGCAGCTCCGGACAGCACTCCTATAATTCACCCCTCCACTTT. Protein product: CASSSGQHSYNSPLHF.

This clone was observed a handful of times. V and J are TRBV7-3 and TRBJ1-2; 7 bases align to TRBD1. Trimming at V came to 1 base and at J to 7 bases, leaving 3 bases not matched to a gene. Per germline, CDR1 SGHTA and CDR2 FQGTGA. The CDR3 totals 13 residues. The CDR3 DNA reads as TGTGCCAGCAGCTTAAGACAGGGCTCTGGCTACACCTTC. Translated: CASSLRQGSGYTF.

This clone was seen only a few times. The V call is TRBV29-1, the J call TRBJ1-2; 7 positions agree with TRBD1. Germline V gives CDR1 SQVTM, CDR2 ANQGSEA. This CDR3 is 13 amino acids long. V lost 7 bases, J lost 4 bases, and 9 bases stayed unmatched. CDR3 in DNA: TGCAGCGCCTGGGACAGCCTCGCCTATGGCTACACCTTC. Its translation: CSAWDSLAYGYTF.

This clone occurred a few times. V usage is TRBV2 and J usage is TRBJ2-1; TRBD2 aligns across 8 bases. From germline, CDR1 is SNHLY and CDR2 FYNNEI. The CDR3 is made up of 13 amino acids. The J segment lost 7 bases and the V segment lost 7 bases, leaving 6 bases of the junction unmatched. Written as DNA, the CDR3 is TGTGCCAGCACCACGGGACTAGTGAATGAGCAGTTCTTC. Protein: CASTTGLVNEQFF.

The chain links TRBV6-6 to TRBJ2-4; D is possibly TRBD1 (6 bases). The CDR3 consists of 13 residues. Germline assignment: CDR1 MNHNY and CDR2 SVGAGI (reference sequence). V dropped 2 bases and J dropped 9 bases, with 11 bases sitting between them. The CDR3 is CASSYRTVGIQYF. The CDR3 region has the DNA TGTGCCAGCAGTTACCGGACAGTTGGCATTCAGTACTTC.

J is TRBJ1-3 and V is TRBV4-1; 7 bases line up with TRBD1. The V and J ends lost 4 bases and 0 bases, in that order; junction bases with no gene match: 15. Germline CDR1 is MGHRA and CDR2 is YSYEKL. This CDR3 has 19 residues. DNA of the CDR3: TGCGCCAGCAGCCTCCGGCATGCGGACAGGCCTAACTCTGGAAACACCATATATTTT. The encoded protein is CASSLRHADRPNSGNTIYF.

The genes are TRBV20-1 and TRBJ2-3; no firm D call. Trimming shortened V by 6 bases and J by 6 bases, and 10 bases separated the two germline ends. CDR1 and CDR2 from the germline V gene are DFQATT and SNEGSKA (reference sequence). The CDR3 covers 11 residues. Here the CDR3 DNA reads TGCAGTGCCGCGCCGGTGGATACGCAGTATTTT. It yields the protein CSAAPVDTQYF.

The CDR3 region has the DNA TGTGCCAGCAGCGATCAGGGGAATCAGCCCCAGCATTTT. This translates into CASSDQGNQPQHF. J is TRBJ1-5 and V is TRBV6-5, with a possible D match to TRBD1 (6 bases). Deletions cut 6 bases from V and 4 bases from J, with 10 bases between. Germline V CDR1 and CDR2: MNHEY, SVGAGI. There are 13 residues in the CDR3.

The chain recombines TRBV7-8 with TRBJ2-1; the match to TRBD1 covers 11 bases. Looked up from germline, CDR1 is SGHVS and CDR2 is FQNEAQ. The junction had 13 bases not matched to a gene; V was cut back by 5 bases and J by 10 bases. The CDR3 sequence is 16 residues long. The CDR3 DNA follows: TGTGCCAGCAGCCTCGGGGGACAGGGGGTGCCGCGGGAGCAGTTCTTC. This encodes CASSLGGQGVPREQFF.

The chain recombines TRBV7-3 with TRBJ2-5, with a tentative D call TRBD1 (6 bases). The V and J ends lost 1 base and 2 bases respectively, with 8 bases between them. Germline CDR1 is SGHTA and CDR2 is FQGTGA. The CDR3 consists of 14 residues. The CDR3: CASSLNRVQETQYF. DNA of the CDR3: TGTGCCAGCAGCTTAAACAGGGTACAAGAGACCCAGTACTTC.

This clone was found a few times. V and J are TRBV2 and TRBJ2-1; D not resolved. Germline values: CDR1 SNHLY, CDR2 FYNNEI. This CDR3 region has 15 residues. V was cut by 3 bases and J by 1 base, with 10 bases left in between. In nucleotides, the CDR3 is TGTGCCAGCAGTGACGAGTCCCCTTCCTACAATGAGCAGTTCTTC. Translation: CASSDESPSYNEQFF.

Remarks on this clone: The sample carries other DNA sequences with the same CDR3. J is TRBJ1-1 and V is TRBV9; D may be TRBD1 (5 bases). Germline CDR1 reads SGDLS; CDR2 reads YYNGEE. The CDR3 loop spans 13 amino acids. V was shortened by 2 bases and J by 1 base, with 6 bases between the two germline ends. The CDR3 sequence is CASSVDRNTEAFF. The CDR3, as DNA: TGTGCCAGCAGCGTTGACAGGAACACTGAAGCTTTCTTT.

The table lists this clone with a few counts. V usage is TRBV6-5 and J usage is TRBJ1-2; D call uncertain. The CDR3 runs to 13 residues. Trimming stripped 2 bases from V and 8 bases from J, with 12 bases between. CDR1 and CDR2 from the germline V gene are MNHEY and SVGAGI. This CDR3 is CASSYASIAGYTF. CDR3 nucleotide sequence: TGTGCCAGCAGTTACGCCTCGATAGCCGGCTACACCTTC.

This clone was seen more than once but under ten times. The V call is TRBV6-6, the J call TRBJ1-1; no firm D call. Germline lookup yields CDR1 MNHNY and CDR2 SVGAGI (reference sequence). Between the trimmed V and J ends, which lost 3 bases and 4 bases, there was a span of 12 bases. CDR3 length: 14 residues. CDR3 sequence (DNA): TGTGCCAGCAGTTATGAGAATTCGGTCACTGAAGCTTTCTTT. This encodes CASSYENSVTEAFF.

This clone turned up a few times. The chain recombines TRBV7-2 with TRBJ2-3, with D hard to call. CDR3 length equals 11 residues. Germline V lookup: CDR1 SGHTA, CDR2 FQGNSA. V lost 4 bases and J lost 6, with 5 bases in between. For the CDR3, the DNA is TGTGCCAGCAGCTACATGGATACGCAGTATTTT. Amino acid sequence: CASSYMDTQYF.

This CDR3 reads CARIQNSYNSPLHF. The CDR3 DNA reads as TGTGCCAGGATACAGAACTCCTATAATTCACCCCTCCACTTT. The rearrangement uses TRBV13 and TRBJ1-6; no firm D call. Germline CDR1 and CDR2: PRHDT and FYEKMQ (reference sequence). The length of the CDR3 is 14 residues. Deletions cut 9 bases from V and 0 bases from J, with 9 bases between.

The chain recombines TRBV5-4 with TRBJ1-1; D is possibly TRBD1 (6 bases). This CDR3 comprises 12 residues. Germline CDR1 is SGHNT and CDR2 is YYREEE (reference sequence). The V and J ends lost 1 base and 7 bases respectively, with 8 bases between them. As DNA, the CDR3 is TGTGCCAGCAGCTTGAACAGGGTTGAAGCTTTCTTT. Encoded protein: CASSLNRVEAFF. Variable domain in full (rest from reference TRBV5-4 and TRBJ1-1): ETGVTQSPTHLIKTRGQQVTLRCSSQSGHNTVSWYQQALGQGPQFIFQYYREEENGRGNFPPRFSGLQFPNYSSELNVNALELDDSALYLCASSLNRVEAFFGQGTRLTVV.

The rearrangement links TRBV4-3 to TRBJ2-5; possible D gene TRBD1, 6 bases. The germline CDR1 and CDR2 sequences are LGHNA and YSLEER. The ends were cut back, 0 bases at V and 5 bases at J, with 10 bases in the middle. This CDR3 contains 14 residues. CDR3 sequence: CASSQDTGRETQYF. CDR3 DNA sequence: TGCGCCAGCAGCCAAGATACAGGGCGGGAGACCCAGTACTTC.

This clone was observed a handful of times. The CDR3 DNA reads as TGTGCCAGCAGCTTATCACTCCTAGCGGGGAGTCTCTCCTACAATGAGCAGTTCTTC. Its protein is CASSLSLLAGSLSYNEQFF. The rearrangement uses TRBV7-2 and TRBJ2-1; 9 nucleotides agree with TRBD2. The CDR3 runs 19 residues. V lost 2 bases and J lost 0; bases outside the gene matches: 11. CDR1 SGHTA and CDR2 FQGNSA come from the germline V gene. The whole variable domain, remainder taken from reference TRBV7-2 and TRBJ2-1, is GAGVSQSPSNKVTEKGKDVELRCDPISGHTALYWYRQSLGQGLEFLIYFQGNSAPDKSGLPSDRFSAERTGGSVSTLTIQRTQQEDSAVYLCASSLSLLAGSLSYNEQFFGPGTRLTVL.

This clone appeared a few times. V usage is TRBV18 and J usage is TRBJ2-7, with D uncertain. Trimming shortened V by 2 bases and J by 3 bases, and 5 bases separated the two germline ends. The CDR3 contains 12 residues. From germline, CDR1 is KGHSH and CDR2 LQKENI. CDR3: CASSPRDYEQYF. In nucleotides, the CDR3 is TGTGCCAGCTCACCAAGAGACTACGAGCAGTACTTC.

The chain is built from TRBV7-2 and TRBJ2-5, with TRBD1 matching over 7 bases. V lost 2 bases and J lost 1; bases outside the gene matches: 1. This CDR3 has 14 amino acids. Looked up from germline, CDR1 is SGHTA and CDR2 is FQGNSA. CDR3 DNA: TGTGCCAGCAGCTTACGGACAGGCCAAGAGACCCAGTACTTC. Its translation: CASSLRTGQETQYF.

The V and J genes are TRBV11-2 and TRBJ2-3; 7 nucleotides align to TRBD2. The trim removed 6 bases at V and 2 bases at J, leaving 5 bases unmatched. Germline CDR1 and CDR2: SGHAT and FQNNGV. CDR3 size: 14 residues. For the CDR3, the DNA is TGTGCCAGCAGGGGGGGGTGGAACACAGATACGCAGTATTTT. As protein: CASRGGWNTDTQYF.

This clone was counted only a few times. The J gene is TRBJ2-5, the V gene TRBV5-4; D not resolved. This CDR3 comprises 14 residues. V shed 4 bases and J shed 4 bases, with 14 bases lying between them. Germline CDR1 SGHNT, CDR2 YYREEE (reference sequence). CDR3 region: CASSPEVAIETQYF. The CDR3 DNA sequence: TGTGCCAGCAGCCCCGAGGTAGCCATAGAGACCCAGTACTTC.

This clone appeared a few times. This chain links TRBV27 with TRBJ2-3; the match to TRBD2 covers 7 bases. The CDR3 is 13 amino acids. J gave up 1 base and V 8 bases, and 3 bases lay outside the gene matches. Germline V lookup: CDR1 MNHEY, CDR2 SMNVEV (reference sequence). CDR3 region: CASQGLRTDTQYF. The CDR3 nucleotides are TGTGCCAGCCAGGGACTACGCACAGATACGCAGTATTTT.

This clone was seen more than once but under ten times. J is TRBJ1-2 and V is TRBV7-9, with 9 nucleotides matching TRBD1. The J segment lost 5 bases and the V segment lost 6 bases, leaving 13 bases of the junction unmatched. Germline V gives CDR1 SEHNR, CDR2 FQNEAQ (reference sequence). CDR3 length: 16 amino acids. The CDR3 DNA follows: TGTGCCAGCAGGTCCCCTCCGGGACAGGGATCGTATGGCTACACCTTC. Translating gives CASRSPPGQGSYGYTF.

This clone has only a few counts. The rearrangement links TRBV28 to TRBJ1-5; D gene unclear. CDR3 length: 12 amino acids. V was shortened by 10 bases and J by 7 bases, with 14 bases between the two germline ends. Germline assignment: CDR1 MDHEN and CDR2 SYDVKM. The CDR3 sequence is CAIGISGQPQHF. CDR3 coding DNA: TGTGCCATCGGGATATCCGGCCAGCCCCAGCATTTT. Complete variable domain (other parts from reference TRBV28 and TRBJ1-5): DVKVTQSSRYLVKRTGEKVFLECVQDMDHENMFWYRQDPGLGLRLIYFSYDVKMKEKGDIPEGYSVSREKKERFSLILESASTNQTSMYLCAIGISGQPQHFGDGTRLSIL.

This clone showed up just a few times. The chain combines TRBV2 with TRBJ1-1; unclear D gene. Germline V CDR1 and CDR2: SNHLY, FYNNEI. V lost 8 bases and J 1 base, leaving 8 bases between the germline ends. The CDR3 spans 12 residues. CDR3 in DNA: TGTGCCAGCGGGAGCTGGAACACTGAAGCTTTCTTT. Translation: CASGSWNTEAFF.

The J gene is TRBJ2-1, the V gene TRBV5-4, with 9 bases lining up with TRBD2. Germline V CDR1 and CDR2: SGHNT, YYREEE (reference sequence). The CDR3 totals 15 residues. Trimming cost V 4 bases and J 5 bases; bases outside gene matches: 7. DNA of the CDR3: TGTGCCAGCAGCGCTAAGACTAGCGGACACAATGAGCAGTTCTTC. Its protein product is CASSAKTSGHNEQFF. Together with reference TRBV5-4 and TRBJ2-1, the CDR3 gives the full variable domain: ETGVTQSPTHLIKTRGQQVTLRCSSQSGHNTVSWYQQALGQGPQFIFQYYREEENGRGNFPPRFSGLQFPNYSSELNVNALELDDSALYLCASSAKTSGHNEQFFGPGTRLTVL.

This sequence joins TRBV7-9 and TRBJ1-5; no clear D gene. This CDR3 has 14 residues. Germline-derived CDR1 and CDR2 are SEHNR and FQNEAQ (reference sequence). Trimming left V 1 base short and J 1 base short, with 5 bases between. CDR3 DNA: TGTGCCAGCAGCTTAGGCAGAAGCAATCAGCCCCAGCATTTT. This translates into CASSLGRSNQPQHF.